Below are 5 T cell receptor beta chains sequenced from a single sample in a study of PD-L1 blockade in urothelial cancer (dated 2017 in TCRdb). To prepare the library, the immunoSEQ multiplex PCR assay was applied. TCRdb holds this immuneACCESS table with in-frame rearrangements only. Some clones are missing; in checked studies, unresolved V genes explain under half, and the rest has no known cause. Here the sample has 100,000 to 150,000 clones; approximately 85% occur a single time. 2.4% of the sample comes from the top ten. According to the study, the label for this sample's time point signals: peripheral blood 6 weeks after treatment start. Sequenced here: PBMCs, sampled around atezolizumab (anti-PD-L1) treatment. The receptor set was obtained from a man between 50 and 59 years old with urothelial cancer.

This sequence joins TRBV5-8 and TRBJ1-2, with 10 bases that match TRBD1. The CDR3 covers 15 residues. The J segment lost 7 bases and the V segment lost 0 bases, leaving 6 bases of the junction unmatched. In germline, CDR1 is SGHTS, CDR2 YDEGEE. The CDR3: CASSLAGQGSFGYTF. DNA of the CDR3: TGTGCCAGCAGCTTGGCGGGACAGGGGTCGTTTGGCTACACCTTC.

This rearrangement joins TRBV18 to TRBJ2-2; 9 bases fit TRBD1. Germline CDR1 reads KGHSH; CDR2 reads LQKENI. The CDR3 contains 16 residues. After removal of 3 bases from V and 6 bases from J, the junction contained 8 bases not matched to a gene. The CDR3 reads CASSPGDRASAGELFF. The CDR3 nucleotides read TGTGCCAGCTCACCGGGGGACAGGGCCTCGGCCGGGGAGCTGTTTTTT. Based on the CDR3 plus reference TRBV18 and TRBJ2-2, the full variable domain is NAGVMQNPRHLVRRRGQEARLRCSPMKGHSHVYWYRQLPEEGLKFMVYLQKENIIDESGMPKERFSAEFPKEGPSILRIQQVVRGDSAAYFCASSPGDRASAGELFFGEGSRLTVL.

The V gene is TRBV5-1, the J gene TRBJ2-1; 11 nucleotides agree with TRBD2. CDR1 is SGHRS, CDR2 YFSETQ, per germline. V lost 0 bases, J lost 4 bases, and 3 bases stayed unmatched. The CDR3 is 16 residues long. Written as DNA, the CDR3 is TGCGCCAGCAGCTTGGGGGGACTAGCGGATTACAATGAGCAGTTCTTC. Translating it yields CASSLGGLADYNEQFF.

The rearrangement links TRBV25-1 to TRBJ2-1, with 8 bases identical to TRBD2. This CDR3 spans 14 amino acids. V shed 5 bases and J 4 bases; nucleotides not matched to a gene: 4. Germline lookup yields CDR1 MGHDK and CDR2 SYGVNS. CDR3 region: CASSFRGGYNEQFF. Here the CDR3 DNA reads TGTGCCAGCAGTTTTCGGGGGGGATACAATGAGCAGTTCTTC.

The V call is TRBV7-2, the J call TRBJ2-7; tentatively, D is TRBD2 (6 bases). Trimming removed 0 bases at V and 7 bases at J, with 16 bases between. The CDR3 extends over 15 amino acids. Germline lookup yields CDR1 SGHTA and CDR2 FQGNSA. The CDR3 spells CASSLARVGRGEQYF. Here the CDR3 DNA reads TGTGCCAGCAGCTTAGCGCGGGTCGGGAGAGGGGAGCAGTACTTC.